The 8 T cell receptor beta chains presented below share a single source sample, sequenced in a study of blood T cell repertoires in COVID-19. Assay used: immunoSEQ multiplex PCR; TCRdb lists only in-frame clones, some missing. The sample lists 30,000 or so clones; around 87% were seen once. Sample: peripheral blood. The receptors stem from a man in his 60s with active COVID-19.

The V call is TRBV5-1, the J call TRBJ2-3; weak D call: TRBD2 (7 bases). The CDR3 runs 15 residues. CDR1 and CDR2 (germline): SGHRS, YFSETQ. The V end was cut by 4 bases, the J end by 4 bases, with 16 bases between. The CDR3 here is CASSRGGGAADTQYF. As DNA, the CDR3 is TGCGCCAGCAGCCGTGGTGGGGGGGCGGCAGATACGCAGTATTTT. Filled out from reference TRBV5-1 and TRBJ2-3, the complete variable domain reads KAGVTQTPRYLIKTRGQQVTLSCSPISGHRSVSWYQQTPGQGLQFLFEYFSETQRNKGNFPGRFSGRQFSNSRSEMNVSTLELGDSALYLCASSRGGGAADTQYFGPGTRLTVL.

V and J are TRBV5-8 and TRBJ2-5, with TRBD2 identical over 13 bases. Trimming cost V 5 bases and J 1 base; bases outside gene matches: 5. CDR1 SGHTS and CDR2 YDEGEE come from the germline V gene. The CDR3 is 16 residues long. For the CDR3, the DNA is TGTGCCAGCAGGTGGGGACTAGCGGGGCTCCAAGAGACCCAGTACTTC. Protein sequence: CASRWGLAGLQETQYF.

CDR3 DNA: TGTGCCACCAGCCGGGGACTCACAGATACGCAGTATTTT. Translation gives CATSRGLTDTQYF. The V call is TRBV19, the J call TRBJ2-3; the D gene is possibly TRBD2 (6 bases). This CDR3 has 13 residues. Per germline, CDR1 LNHDA and CDR2 SQIVND (reference sequence). V was shortened by 10 bases and J by 2 bases, with 13 bases between the two germline ends.

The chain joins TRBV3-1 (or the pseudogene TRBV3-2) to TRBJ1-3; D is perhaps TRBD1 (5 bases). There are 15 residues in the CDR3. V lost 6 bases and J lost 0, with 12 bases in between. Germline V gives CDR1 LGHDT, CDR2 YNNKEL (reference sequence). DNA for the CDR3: TGTGCCAGCAGGCGGGAGGGGAGCTCTGGAAACACCATATATTTT. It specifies CASRREGSSGNTIYF.

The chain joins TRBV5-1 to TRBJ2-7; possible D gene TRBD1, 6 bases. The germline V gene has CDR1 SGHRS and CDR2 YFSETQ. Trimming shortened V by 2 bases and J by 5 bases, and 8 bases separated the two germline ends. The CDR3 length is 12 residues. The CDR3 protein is CASSFNRDEQYF. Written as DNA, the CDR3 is TGCGCCAGCAGCTTTAACAGGGACGAGCAGTACTTC. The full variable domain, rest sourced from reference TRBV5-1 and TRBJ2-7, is KAGVTQTPRYLIKTRGQQVTLSCSPISGHRSVSWYQQTPGQGLQFLFEYFSETQRNKGNFPGRFSGRQFSNSRSEMNVSTLELGDSALYLCASSFNRDEQYFGPGTRLTVT.

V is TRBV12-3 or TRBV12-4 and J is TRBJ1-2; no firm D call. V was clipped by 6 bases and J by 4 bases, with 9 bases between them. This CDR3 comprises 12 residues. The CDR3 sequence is CASSTRGYGYTF. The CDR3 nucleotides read TGTGCCAGCAGCACTCGAGGCTATGGCTACACCTTC.

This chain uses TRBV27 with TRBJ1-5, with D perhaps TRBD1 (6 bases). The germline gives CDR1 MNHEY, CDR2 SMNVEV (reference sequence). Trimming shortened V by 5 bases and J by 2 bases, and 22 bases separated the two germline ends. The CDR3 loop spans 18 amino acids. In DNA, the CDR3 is TGTGCCAGCAGTACGCACGGGGGGGGCCCGGCGGGCAATCAGCCCCAGCATTTT. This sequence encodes CASSTHGGGPAGNQPQHF.

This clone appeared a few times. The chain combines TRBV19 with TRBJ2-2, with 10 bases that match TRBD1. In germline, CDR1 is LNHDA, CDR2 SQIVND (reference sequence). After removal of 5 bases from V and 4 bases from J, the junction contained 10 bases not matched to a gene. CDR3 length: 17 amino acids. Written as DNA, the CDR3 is TGTGCCAGTAGTTCCCGGAGACAGGGGGCGAGCACCGGGGAGCTGTTTTTT. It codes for CASSSRRQGASTGELFF.